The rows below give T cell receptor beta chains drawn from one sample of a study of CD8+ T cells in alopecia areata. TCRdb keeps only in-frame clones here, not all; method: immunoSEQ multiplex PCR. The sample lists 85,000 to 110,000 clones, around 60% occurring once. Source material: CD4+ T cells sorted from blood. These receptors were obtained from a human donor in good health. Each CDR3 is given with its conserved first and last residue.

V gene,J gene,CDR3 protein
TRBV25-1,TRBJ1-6,CASSETGYGTAYSPLHF
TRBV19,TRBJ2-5,CASSMDSGYQETQYF
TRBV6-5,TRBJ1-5,CASRPNYSNQPQHF
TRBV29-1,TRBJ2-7,CSVEAGSRSEQYF
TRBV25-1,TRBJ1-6,CASSERQLNSPLHF
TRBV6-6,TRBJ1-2,CASSYSAGQTNYGYTF
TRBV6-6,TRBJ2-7,CASRSDGYEQYF
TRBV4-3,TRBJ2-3,CASSPRGAKDTQYF
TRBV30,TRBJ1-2,CARGGSQGGYYGYTF
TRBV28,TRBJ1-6,CASSPTGNYNSPLHF
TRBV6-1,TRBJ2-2,CASSENGSGELFF
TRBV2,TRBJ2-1,CASSRNTNEQFF
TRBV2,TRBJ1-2,CASSTPKLGQGSYYGYTF
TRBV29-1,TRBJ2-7,CSVSRDTAGEQYF
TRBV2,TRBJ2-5,CASSPQGAVSTQYF
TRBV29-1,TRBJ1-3,CSVEFQGAGNTIYF
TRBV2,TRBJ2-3,CATSPEGGAADTQYF
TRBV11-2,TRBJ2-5,CASSLILGETQYF
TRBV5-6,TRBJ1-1,CASSGTGMSWTEAFF
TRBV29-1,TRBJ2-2,CSVPSGRSSNTGELFF
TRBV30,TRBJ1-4,CALEAWNEKLFF
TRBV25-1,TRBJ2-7,CASSSTGVEQYF
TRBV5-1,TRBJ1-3,CASSLAFSGNTIYF
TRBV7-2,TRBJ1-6,CASSLRAGLNSPLHF
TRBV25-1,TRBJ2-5,CASSRGQQQETQYF
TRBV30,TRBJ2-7,CAWSALYEQYF
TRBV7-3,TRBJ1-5,CASSLNRDQPQHF
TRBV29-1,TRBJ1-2,CSATGVANYGYTF
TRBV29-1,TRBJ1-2,CSVRRDGNYGYTF
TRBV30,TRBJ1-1,CAWSSQIEAFF
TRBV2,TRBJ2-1,CAATTGTGPYNEQFF
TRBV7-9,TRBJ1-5,CASRDNRDNQPQHF
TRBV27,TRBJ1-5,CASRVTRQPKNQPQHF
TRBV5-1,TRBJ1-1,CASRGALSTEAFF
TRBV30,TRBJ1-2,CAWSVGKGNYGYTF
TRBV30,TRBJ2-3,CAWSPPGPLPTDTQYF
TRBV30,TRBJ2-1,CAWSVEGMSSYNEQFF
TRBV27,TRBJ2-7,CASSLNWRQGSEQYF
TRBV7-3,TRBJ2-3,CASSLGTSTDTQYF
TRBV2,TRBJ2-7,CASSLTGSSYEQYF
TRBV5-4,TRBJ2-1,CASSPDQRDEQFF
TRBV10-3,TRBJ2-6,CATAPTEGSGANVLTF
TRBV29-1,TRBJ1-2,CSVSGQINYGYTF
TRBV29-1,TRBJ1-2,CSVEGLRGYGYTF
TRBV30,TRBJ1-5,CAWSRGPGYNQPQHF
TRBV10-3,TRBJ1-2,CAISENFDGYTF
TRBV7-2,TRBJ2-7,CASSYHLDRLKYEQYF
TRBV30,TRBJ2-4,CAWSTGPENIQYF
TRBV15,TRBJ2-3,CATSREARRGGVDTQYF
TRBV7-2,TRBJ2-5,CASSRQGWQETQYF
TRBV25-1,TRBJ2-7,CASSEGTGVPYEQYF
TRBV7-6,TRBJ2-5,CASSPTQETQYF
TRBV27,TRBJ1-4,CASSYTGGAREKLFF
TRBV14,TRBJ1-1,CASSQEANTEAFF